These 4 T cell receptor beta chains came from one sample sequenced in a study of early T cells in non-severe SARS-CoV-2 infection. One entry per CDR3 protein results from TCRdb running MiXCR on the 5' RACE reads. Of about 55,000 distinct CDR3 sequences listed, about 15% are singletons. Sequenced here: whole blood, sampled at baseline. The receptors shown here come from an adult who was a healthcare worker with PCR-confirmed SARS-CoV-2 infection or an uninfected control (not recorded which).

This clonotype came up a few times. This chain links TRBV4-1 with TRBJ2-1, with D perhaps TRBD2 (5 bases). V was shortened by 4 bases and J by 0 bases, with 13 bases between the two germline ends. From germline, CDR1 is MGHRA and CDR2 YSYEKL. The CDR3 runs to 16 residues. Here the CDR3 reads CASSRLGGRSYNEQFF. DNA of the CDR3: TGCGCCAGCAGCCGGTTGGGCGGGCGCTCCTACAATGAGCAGTTCTTC.

This clonotype came up a few times. The chain employs TRBV4-2 and TRBJ2-7, with TRBD2 matching 8 bases. The V gene end was trimmed by 0 bases and the J gene end by 7 bases; junction bases not matched to a gene: 8. The CDR3 is 15 amino acids. Germline V lookup: CDR1 LGHNA, CDR2 YNFKEQ. In DNA form, the CDR3 reads TGTGCCAGCAGCCAAGATACGACGGGGGGGCGTGAGCAGTACTTC. This sequence encodes CASSQDTTGGREQYF.

This rearrangement joins TRBV7-2 to TRBJ2-2, with 8 nucleotides matching TRBD1. V lost 5 bases and J lost 9; bases outside the gene matches: 8. The CDR3 sequence is 14 residues long. Germline CDR1 reads SGHTA; CDR2 reads FQGNSA. This chain's CDR3 is CASSPRTGIRELFF. The CDR3 DNA is TGTGCCAGCAGCCCCCGGACAGGGATTAGGGAGCTGTTTTTT.

This clonotype has only a few counts. The CDR3 DNA follows: TGTGCCACCAGCAGAATAGCGGGGGTATGGAATGAGCAGTTCTTC. Its translation is CATSRIAGVWNEQFF. The chain has TRBV15 and TRBJ2-1, with TRBD2 identical over 9 bases. Germline V gives CDR1 LNHNV, CDR2 YYDKDF (reference sequence). Trimming removed 2 bases from V and 7 bases from J; junction bases left unmatched: 6. There are 15 residues in the CDR3.